These T cell receptor beta chains were read from a single sample in a study of CD8 T cells in ankylosing spondylitis. Each CDR3 protein gets one entry after TCRdb re-called the 5' RACE reads with MiXCR. The repertoire includes roughly 440,000 distinct CDR3 sequences, 15% to 20% of them detected once, and over 1% sits in the top ten. Sequenced: blood, either unsorted or a sorted T cell fraction (not recorded which). The receptors shown here come from a male donor with ankylosing spondylitis. The CDR3 runs from the conserved cysteine through the conserved F or W. D genes are given only for firm matches. Clone size, where shown, is once, few, many, or a class for clones that have expanded.

D	size	J	V	DNA	CDR3
NA	NA	TRBJ1-6	TRBV6-5	TGTGCCAGCAGTTGGCGGGACATGGGTTCACCCCTCCACTTT	CASSWRDMGSPLHF
NA	few	TRBJ2-3	TRBV20-1	TGCAGTGCTTTTGTAACAGATACGCAGTATTTT	CSAFVTDTQYF
NA	few	TRBJ2-5	TRBV29-1	TGCAGCGTTGGGACTTGGCAAAAAGAGACCCAGTACTTC	CSVGTWQKETQYF
NA	NA	TRBJ2-1	TRBV21-1	TGTGCCAGCAGCAAACCGGGACAAACAACTCCTTACAATGAGCAGTTCTTC	CASSKPGQTTPYNEQFF
NA	few	TRBJ2-1	TRBV20-1	TGCAGTCCTCGGGAAAGCTCCTACAATGAGCAGTTCTTC	CSPRESSYNEQFF
TRBD1	NA	TRBJ1-2	TRBV7-2	TGTGCCAGCAGCTTTCGGACAGGGGATAACTATGGCTACACCTTC	CASSFRTGDNYGYTF
TRBD2	few	TRBJ2-1	TRBV7-6	TGTGCCAGCAGCTTAAATAGCGGGTTCTACAATGAGCAGTTCTTC	CASSLNSGFYNEQFF
NA	few	TRBJ2-1	TRBV4-3	TGCGCCAGCAGCCAAGCCCAGCGGGCCGGGAATGAGCAGTTCTTC	CASSQAQRAGNEQFF
NA	few	TRBJ2-7	TRBV5-1	TGCGCCAGCAGCTTGTCCGGGTTCCCAAGGCGCTCCTACGAGCAGTACTTC	CASSLSGFPRRSYEQYF
NA	few	TRBJ1-2	TRBV20-1	TGCAGTGCTAGTAGTGGGGTTCGGTATGGCTACACCTTC	CSASSGVRYGYTF
NA	many	TRBJ1-1	TRBV12-3/TRBV12-4	TGTGCCAGCAGTTTAGCCTCGACGAGGGCTTTCTTT	CASSLASTRAFF
NA	NA	TRBJ2-4	TRBV11-3	TGTGCCAGCAGCTTGGAGGGGGGGGCCAAAAACATTCAGTACTTC	CASSLEGGAKNIQYF
NA	few	TRBJ2-1	TRBV27	TGTGCCAGCAGTTTATCAGCACAGAGAAGTAACAATGAGCAGTTCTTC	CASSLSAQRSNNEQFF
TRBD2	few	TRBJ2-1	TRBV6-1	TGTGCCAGCAGGCGCGGGACTAGCGGGAGAGATGAGCAGTTCTTC	CASRRGTSGRDEQFF
TRBD1	NA	TRBJ2-3	TRBV12-3/TRBV12-4	TGTGCCAGCAGTTTTCGGGACAGATACACAGATACGCAGTATTTT	CASSFRDRYTDTQYF
NA	NA	TRBJ1-1	TRBV14	TGTGCCAGCAGCAAGGAGTGGAACACTGAAGCTTTCTTT	CASSKEWNTEAFF
NA	few	TRBJ1-2	TRBV21-1	TGTGCCAGCAGCAAAGCCGGGATTGGATACACCTTC	CASSKAGIGYTF
NA	few	TRBJ1-2	TRBV12-3/TRBV12-4	TGTGCCAGCAGTTTCGGGCTGGCAGGGAACTATGGCTACACCTTC	CASSFGLAGNYGYTF
NA	NA	TRBJ2-3	TRBV5-1	TGCGCCAGCAGACTGAGGGGGGGTGGCACAGATACGCAGTATTTT	CASRLRGGGTDTQYF
NA	few	TRBJ1-1	TRBV11-2	TGTGCCAGCAGCTTAGGGGGGGTGACGAACACTGAAGCTTTCTTT	CASSLGGVTNTEAFF
TRBD1	NA	TRBJ1-6	TRBV12-3/TRBV12-4	TGTGCCAGCAGTTTAGTGGAGGGGGCCTCCTATAATTCACCCCTCCACTTT	CASSLVEGASYNSPLHF
NA	few	TRBJ2-5	TRBV4-1	TGCGCCAGCAGCCGGAAAAGAGGGGTAGCGGAACTACAAGAGACCCAGTACTTC	CASSRKRGVAELQETQYF